This T cell receptor (beta chain) was captured in a study of blood T cells in healthy people across ages. The CDR3 runs 15 residues. V was pared by 3 bases and J by 3 bases, with 9 bases of the junction left unmatched. The germline gives CDR1 SQVTM, CDR2 ANQGSEA. Alongside a J-beta primer mix, a sample-barcoded 5' primer served in a second PCR lasting about 7 to 11 cycles. TCRdb recomputed calls from the 5' RACE reads with MiXCR, one row per CDR3 protein. The data show some 560,000 distinct CDR3 sequences, 27% seen once. This sample also appeared in a second study, on T cells of mothers and their children.

This clonotype was sampled from a boy aged 2-15 years in good health. The genes are TRBV29-1 and TRBJ2-7; 9 nucleotides agree with TRBD1. The sequenced sample was blood. The CDR3 sequence: CSVEGQGSGDYEQYF. The CDR3 coding sequence is TGCAGCGTTGAGGGACAGGGTTCGGGAGACTACGAGCAGTACTTC.